Below are 25 T cell receptor beta chains sequenced from a single sample in a study of regulatory T cells in long-lasting Graves disease. Researchers made TCR beta libraries by using iRepertoire HTBI primers and running Arm-PCR on CDR3 regions. One entry per CDR3 protein results from TCRdb running MiXCR on the multiplex PCR reads. The profile shows more than 450,000 distinct CDR3 sequences, 15% to 20% of them singletons. The time point is: newly diagnosed GD, antithyroid drugs for less than 3 months. From RNA extracted from PBMCs, the TCR library was made. The same sample was also studied in work on T cells in Graves' hyperthyroidism and ophthalmopathy.

Material: peripheral blood mononuclear cells (PBMCs), obtained at new diagnosis, from a patient treated with antithyroid drugs. The receptors come from a man in his forties with Graves disease.

In its sample, this clonotype was seen many times. V usage is TRBV6-5 and J usage is TRBJ2-7; D might be TRBD1 (5 bases). The CDR3 is 15 amino acids. CDR1 MNHEY and CDR2 SVGAGI come from the germline V gene. V was cut by 0 bases and J by 1 base, with 10 bases left in between. The CDR3 nucleotides are TGTGCCAGCAGTTACTCGAGAAGGGGATCCTACGAGCAGTACTTC. It is translated as CASSYSRRGSYEQYF.

This clonotype was seen a few times. The chain is built from TRBV30 and TRBJ2-6; the match to TRBD1 covers 8 bases. The germline CDR1 and CDR2 sequences are GTSNPN and SVGIG (reference sequence). Trimming removed 8 bases from V and 1 base from J; junction bases left unmatched: 1. The CDR3 totals 13 residues. The CDR3 DNA reads TGTGCCCGGACAGGGTCTGGGGCCAACGTCCTGACTTTC. This gives the protein CARTGSGANVLTF.

Notes on this clonotype: The junction differs from germline at one of its ends, possibly a read error. The chain has TRBV12-5 and TRBJ2-1, with 9 bases matching TRBD2. The CDR3 runs 14 residues. Germline loops: CDR1 LGHNT, CDR2 FRNRAP. The CDR3 here is CASGIAGVVNEQLF. The DNA for the CDR3 is TGTGCTAGTGGTATAGCGGGAGTGGTGAATGAGCAGCTCTTC.

This clonotype has ten or more counts. The rearrangement links TRBV11-2 to TRBJ1-5; no definite D call. Between the trimmed V and J ends, which lost 0 bases and 3 bases, there was a span of 6 bases. The CDR3 covers 14 residues. Germline assignment: CDR1 SGHAT and CDR2 FQNNGV. The CDR3 reads CASSLEGNNQPQHF. In nucleotides, the CDR3 is TGTGCCAGCAGCTTAGAAGGGAACAATCAGCCCCAGCATTTT. The full variable domain, with the rest looked up from reference TRBV11-2 and TRBJ1-5, is EAGVAQSPRYKIIEKRQSVAFWCNPISGHATLYWYQQILGQGPKLLIQFQNNGVVDDSQLPKDRFSAERLKGVDSTLKIQPAKLEDSAVYLCASSLEGNNQPQHFGDGTRLSIL.

This clonotype was seen many times. The chain uses TRBV28 and TRBJ1-2; possibly TRBD1 for D (5 bases). The CDR3 covers 14 residues. V was clipped by 6 bases and J by 3 bases, with 14 bases between them. Germline V gene data show CDR1 as MDHEN and CDR2 as SYDVKM. The CDR3 DNA reads as TGTGCCAGCAGACTAACAGGTCCGCACTATGGCTACACCTTC. Amino acids: CASRLTGPHYGYTF.

This clonotype has ten or more counts. The V gene is TRBV5-1, the J gene TRBJ1-1, with D possibly being TRBD1 (6 bases). This CDR3 has 15 amino acids. Germline CDR1 reads SGHRS; CDR2 reads YFSETQ. Trimming took off 0 bases at V and 3 bases at J, with 12 bases between the two ends. The CDR3 reads CASSLVGQRDTEAFF. CDR3 coding DNA: TGCGCCAGCAGCTTGGTGGGACAAAGAGACACTGAAGCTTTCTTT.

On this clonotype itself: Since a far larger clone is one base different, this is likely a read error. CDR3 amino acids: CASSLAGLSSYDQYF. As DNA, the CDR3 is TGTGCCAGCAGCTTAGCTGGGCTCAGCTCCTACGATCAGTACTTC. The J gene is TRBJ2-7, the V gene TRBV11-3, with D unresolved. Germline V gene sequence: CDR1 SGHNT, CDR2 YENEEA. The CDR3 contains 15 residues.

The sample holds many counts of this clonotype. The chain couples TRBV28 to TRBJ2-7; TRBD1 agrees at 9 bases. Per the germline V gene, CDR1 is MDHEN and CDR2 is SYDVKM. The CDR3 has 16 amino acids. V lost 3 bases and J lost 3; bases outside the gene matches: 9. CDR3 residues: CASSFRSGTGYYEQYF. DNA for the CDR3: TGTGCCAGCAGTTTCCGATCCGGGACAGGGTACTACGAGCAGTACTTC.

This clonotype was counted ten times or more. This chain joins TRBV28 and TRBJ1-2, with TRBD1 identical over 7 bases. This CDR3 contains 15 residues. Germline V gives CDR1 MDHEN, CDR2 SYDVKM. Trimming at V came to 5 bases and at J to 3 bases, leaving 9 bases not matched to a gene. CDR3 in DNA: TGTGCCAGCAGTACAGGGGATCAGTTTTACTATGGCTACACCTTC. Translation gives CASSTGDQFYYGYTF.

The table lists this clonotype with a few counts. This chain links TRBV20-1 with TRBJ2-1; 7 bases fit TRBD2. The CDR3 totals 14 residues. Trimming removed 8 bases from V and 0 bases from J; junction bases left unmatched: 7. CDR1 and CDR2 from the germline V gene are DFQATT and SNEGSKA (reference sequence). CDR3 residues: CSMERESSYNEQFF. As DNA, the CDR3 is TGCAGTATGGAGCGGGAAAGCTCCTACAATGAGCAGTTCTTC.

Many counts were recorded for this clonotype. The chain links TRBV24-1 to TRBJ2-1, with D perhaps being TRBD1 or TRBD2 (5 bases each). The CDR3 length is 14 residues. The germline gives CDR1 KGHDR, CDR2 SFDVKD. The germline V and J ends were trimmed by 5 bases and 4 bases, with 11 bases remaining between them. The CDR3 protein is CATSAPGRYNEQFF. The CDR3 region has the DNA TGTGCCACCAGTGCCCCGGGACGGTACAATGAGCAGTTCTTC.

There are many counts of this clonotype. V usage is TRBV28 and J usage is TRBJ2-5, with D unresolved. This CDR3 region has 13 residues. The V end lost 6 bases, the J end lost 3 bases, and 11 bases lay between the germline ends. CDR1 MDHEN and CDR2 SYDVKM come from the germline V gene. The CDR3, as DNA: TGTGCCAGCAGGGTGGGGTTGGAAGAGACCCAGTACTTC. Amino acids: CASRVGLEETQYF.

This clonotype was seen only a few times. The chain joins TRBV7-2 to TRBJ2-5; TRBD1 might be the D (6 bases). Trimming pared 4 bases from V and 9 bases from J, leaving 21 bases between. Germline V gene lookup returns CDR1 SGHTA and CDR2 FQGNSA. The CDR3 totals 15 residues. The CDR3 sequence: CASSYGGEGDVPQYF. The CDR3 DNA follows: TGTGCCAGCAGCTACGGTGGCGAGGGGGACGTGCCCCAGTACTTC.

The rearrangement joins TRBV5-1 to TRBJ2-1; D call uncertain. Trimming removed 4 bases at V and 5 bases at J, with 16 bases between. Per germline, CDR1 SGHRS and CDR2 YFSETQ. The CDR3 has 15 amino acids. The CDR3 loop is CASSPLAQQNNEQFF. For the CDR3, the DNA is TGCGCCAGCAGCCCACTGGCACAACAAAACAATGAGCAGTTCTTC.

The chain is built from TRBV6-1 and TRBJ2-2, with 11 bases aligning to TRBD2. The CDR3 length is 15 residues. V trimming: 6 bases; J trimming: 3 bases; junction bases outside the gene matches: 3. Germline V gene lookup returns CDR1 MNHNS and CDR2 SASEGT. The CDR3 nucleotides are TGTGCCAGCAGACCGGGACTAGCGGACACCGGGGAGCTGTTTTTT. Its translation: CASRPGLADTGELFF.

The chain joins TRBV18 to TRBJ1-4; no firm D call. This CDR3 spans 17 amino acids. Per germline, CDR1 KGHSH and CDR2 LQKENI. Trimming removed 5 bases at V and 0 bases at J, with 16 bases between. Written as DNA, the CDR3 is TGTGCCAGCTCATCCCCGGGCGGGGTTGCAACTAATGAAAAACTGTTTTTT. It codes for CASSSPGGVATNEKLFF.

This clonotype has more than one count but fewer than ten. The rearrangement joins TRBV7-6 to TRBJ1-2, with D perhaps matching TRBD1 (6 bases). This CDR3 is 17 amino acids long. With 5 bases removed from V and 6 bases from J, the gap between germline ends came to 25 bases. The germline V gene has CDR1 SGHVS and CDR2 FNYEAQ. CDR3 sequence reads: CASSPVAGTRGAHGYTF. Here the CDR3 DNA reads TGTGCCAGCAGCCCGGTTGCCGGGACAAGGGGCGCGCATGGCTACACCTTC.

This clonotype was seen at least ten times. The gene calls are TRBV7-8 and TRBJ1-6, with a tentative D call TRBD1 (5 bases). This CDR3 contains 13 residues. Germline lookup yields CDR1 SGHVS and CDR2 FQNEAQ. Between the trimmed V and J ends, which lost 4 bases and 8 bases, there was a span of 9 bases. The CDR3 sequence is CASSSRGDSPLHF. The CDR3 DNA is TGTGCCAGCAGCTCCAGAGGGGATTCACCCCTCCACTTT.

This clonotype was seen ten or more times. The chain recombines TRBV28 with TRBJ1-1; TRBD1 aligns across 7 bases. CDR1 is MDHEN, CDR2 SYDVKM, per germline. V shed 5 bases, J shed 1 base, and the junction held 4 bases outside the gene matches. CDR3 length: 14 amino acids. The CDR3 reads CASSPGDRNTEAFF. Here the CDR3 DNA reads TGTGCCAGCAGTCCCGGGGACAGGAACACTGAAGCTTTCTTT.

The chain links TRBV9 to TRBJ2-6, with D hard to call. Trimming removed 4 bases from V and 4 bases from J, with 24 bases in between. This CDR3 has 19 amino acids. Germline CDR1 is SGDLS and CDR2 is YYNGEE. CDR3 residues: CASSQEARTMGTGANVLTF. The CDR3 nucleotides are TGTGCCAGCAGCCAAGAGGCCCGGACCATGGGTACGGGGGCCAACGTCCTGACTTTC. The whole variable domain, filled in from reference TRBV9 and TRBJ2-6, reads DSGVTQTPKHLITATGQRVTLRCSPRSGDLSVYWYQQSLDQGLQFLIQYYNGEERAKGNILERFSAQQFPDLHSELNLSSLELGDSALYFCASSQEARTMGTGANVLTFGAGSRLTVL.

This clonotype appeared a few times. This chain links TRBV4-1 with TRBJ2-1, with D perhaps matching TRBD1 (5 bases). Germline CDR1 reads MGHRA; CDR2 reads YSYEKL. The length of the CDR3 is 17 residues. Trimming took 0 bases from V and 3 from J, leaving 15 bases between them. The CDR3 DNA reads TGCGCCAGCAGCCAAGAGGGGCTAAGGGCCTACTACAATGAGCAGTTCTTC. Translated, it gives CASSQEGLRAYYNEQFF.

The chain employs TRBV19 and TRBJ2-7; D is perhaps TRBD2 (5 bases). The germline V gene encodes CDR1 LNHDA and CDR2 SQIVND (reference sequence). The CDR3 sequence is 12 residues long. Trimming pared 6 bases from V and 2 bases from J, leaving 8 bases between. In nucleotides, the CDR3 is TGTGCCAGTAGCGGGATCGCCTACGAGCAGTACTTC. Its translation: CASSGIAYEQYF.

This clonotype was counted ten times or more. This chain uses TRBV28 with TRBJ2-3, with 11 nucleotides matching TRBD2. The CDR3 extends over 17 amino acids. The ends lost 2 bases at V and 6 bases at J; junction bases unmatched: 10. Germline values: CDR1 MDHEN, CDR2 SYDVKM. CDR3 protein: CASSLLVAGGLVDTQYF. The CDR3, as DNA: TGTGCCAGCAGTTTACTGGTAGCGGGAGGGCTGGTGGATACGCAGTATTTT.

The rearrangement uses TRBV20-1 and TRBJ2-5, with TRBD2 as a possible D gene (7 bases). There are 14 residues in the CDR3. V was trimmed by 7 bases and J by 5 bases, leaving 20 bases between them. Germline V gene sequence: CDR1 DFQATT, CDR2 SNEGSKA (reference sequence). CDR3 in DNA: TGCAGTGTTAAAGCCGAAGGGGGGGGGGAGACCCAGTACTTC. Protein product: CSVKAEGGGETQYF.

The sample holds many counts of this clonotype. The V and J genes are TRBV6-1 and TRBJ2-3; D is perhaps TRBD1 (6 bases). The V and J ends lost 3 bases and 6 bases respectively, with 16 bases between them. The germline CDR1 and CDR2 sequences are MNHNS and SASEGT. This CDR3 has 15 residues. CDR3 residues: CASSEGHPGVDTQYF. The CDR3 DNA reads TGTGCCAGCAGTGAGGGGCACCCAGGGGTGGATACGCAGTATTTT.